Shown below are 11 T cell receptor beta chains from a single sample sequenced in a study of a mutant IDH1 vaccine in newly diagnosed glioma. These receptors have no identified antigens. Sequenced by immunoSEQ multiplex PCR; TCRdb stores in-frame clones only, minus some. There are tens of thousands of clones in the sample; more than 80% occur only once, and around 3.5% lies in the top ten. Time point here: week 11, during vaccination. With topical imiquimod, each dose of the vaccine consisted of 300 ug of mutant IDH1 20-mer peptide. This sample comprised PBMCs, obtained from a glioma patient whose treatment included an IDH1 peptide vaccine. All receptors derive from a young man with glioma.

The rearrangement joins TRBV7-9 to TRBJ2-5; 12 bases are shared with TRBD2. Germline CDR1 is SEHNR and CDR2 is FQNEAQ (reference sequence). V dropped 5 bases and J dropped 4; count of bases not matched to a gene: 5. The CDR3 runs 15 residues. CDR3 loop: CASSPRLAGVETQYF. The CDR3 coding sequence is TGTGCCAGCAGCCCGAGACTAGCGGGGGTAGAGACCCAGTACTTC.

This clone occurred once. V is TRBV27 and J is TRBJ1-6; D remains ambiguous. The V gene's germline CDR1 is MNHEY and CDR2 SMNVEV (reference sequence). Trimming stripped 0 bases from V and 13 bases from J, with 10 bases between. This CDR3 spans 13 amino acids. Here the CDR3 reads CASSLSTLGPLHF. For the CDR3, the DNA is TGTGCCAGCAGTTTATCGACTCTGGGTCCCCTCCACTTT.

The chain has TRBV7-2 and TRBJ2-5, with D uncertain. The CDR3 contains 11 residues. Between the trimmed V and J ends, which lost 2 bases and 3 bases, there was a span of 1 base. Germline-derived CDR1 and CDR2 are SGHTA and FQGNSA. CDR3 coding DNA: TGTGCCAGCAGCTTAAAAGAGACCCAGTACTTC. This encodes CASSLKETQYF. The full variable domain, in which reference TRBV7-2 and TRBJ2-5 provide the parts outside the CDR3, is GAGVSQSPSNKVTEKGKDVELRCDPISGHTALYWYRQSLGQGLEFLIYFQGNSAPDKSGLPSDRFSAERTGGSVSTLTIQRTQQEDSAVYLCASSLKETQYFGPGTRLLVL.

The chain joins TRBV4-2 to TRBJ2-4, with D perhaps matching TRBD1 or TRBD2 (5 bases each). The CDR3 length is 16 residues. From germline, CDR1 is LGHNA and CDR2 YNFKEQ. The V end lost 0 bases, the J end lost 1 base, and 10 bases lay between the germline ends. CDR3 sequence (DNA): TGTGCCAGCAGCCAAGATTACGGGGCGGCCAAAAACATTCAGTACTTC. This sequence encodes CASSQDYGAAKNIQYF.

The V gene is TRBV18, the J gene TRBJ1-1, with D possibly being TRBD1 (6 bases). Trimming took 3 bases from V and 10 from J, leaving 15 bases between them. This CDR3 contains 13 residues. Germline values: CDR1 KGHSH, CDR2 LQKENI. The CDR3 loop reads CASSPQQGSGAFF. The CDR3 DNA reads TGTGCCAGCTCACCGCAACAGGGATCAGGAGCTTTCTTT.

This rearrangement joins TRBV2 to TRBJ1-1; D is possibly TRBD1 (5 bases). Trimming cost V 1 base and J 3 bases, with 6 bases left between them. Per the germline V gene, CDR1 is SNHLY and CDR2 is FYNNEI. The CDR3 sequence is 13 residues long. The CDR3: CASSEDRYTEAFF. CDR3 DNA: TGTGCCAGCAGTGAAGACAGGTACACTGAAGCTTTCTTT. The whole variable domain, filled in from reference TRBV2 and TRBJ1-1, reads EPEVTQTPSHQVTQMGQEVILRCVPISNHLYFYWYRQILGQKVEFLVSFYNNEISEKSEIFDDQFSVERPDGSNFTLKIRSTKLEDSAMYFCASSEDRYTEAFFGQGTRLTVV.

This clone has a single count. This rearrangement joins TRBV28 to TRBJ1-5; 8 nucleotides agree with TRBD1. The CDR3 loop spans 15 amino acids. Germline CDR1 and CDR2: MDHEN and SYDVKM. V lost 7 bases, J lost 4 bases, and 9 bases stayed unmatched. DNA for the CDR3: TGTGCCAGCAAAGTAAGACAGGGGTTAAATCAGCCCCAGCATTTT. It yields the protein CASKVRQGLNQPQHF.

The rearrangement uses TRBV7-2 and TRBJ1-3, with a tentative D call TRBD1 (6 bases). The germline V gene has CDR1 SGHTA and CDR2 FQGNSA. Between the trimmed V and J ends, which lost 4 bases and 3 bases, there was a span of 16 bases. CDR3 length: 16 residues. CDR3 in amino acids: CASSSSKTGFGNTIYF. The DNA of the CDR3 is TGTGCCAGCAGCTCCTCTAAAACAGGGTTTGGAAACACCATATATTTT.

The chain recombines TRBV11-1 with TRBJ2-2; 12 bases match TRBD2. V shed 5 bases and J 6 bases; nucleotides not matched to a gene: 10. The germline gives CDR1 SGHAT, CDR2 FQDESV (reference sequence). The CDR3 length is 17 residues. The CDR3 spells CASSPDRTSGVPGELFF. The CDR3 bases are TGTGCCAGCAGCCCAGATCGGACTAGCGGGGTCCCCGGGGAGCTGTTTTTT.

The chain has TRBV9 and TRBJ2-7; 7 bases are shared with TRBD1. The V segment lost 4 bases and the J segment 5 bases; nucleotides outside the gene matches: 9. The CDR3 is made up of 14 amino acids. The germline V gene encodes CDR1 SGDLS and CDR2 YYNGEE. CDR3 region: CASSSETGWNEQYF. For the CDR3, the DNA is TGTGCCAGCAGCTCAGAGACAGGGTGGAACGAGCAGTACTTC.

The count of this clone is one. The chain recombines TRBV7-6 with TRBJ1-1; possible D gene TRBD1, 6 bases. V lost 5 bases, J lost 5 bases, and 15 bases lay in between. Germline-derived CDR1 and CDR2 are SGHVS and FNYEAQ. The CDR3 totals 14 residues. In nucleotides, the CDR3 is TGTGCCAGCAGCCCCACTAGGGGGGGTACTGAAGCTTTCTTT. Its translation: CASSPTRGGTEAFF. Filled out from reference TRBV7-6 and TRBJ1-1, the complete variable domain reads GAGVSQSPRYKVTKRGQDVALRCDPISGHVSLYWYRQALGQGPEFLTYFNYEAQQDKSGLPNDRFSAERPEGSISTLTIQRTEQRDSAMYRCASSPTRGGTEAFFGQGTRLTVV.